These 6 T cell receptor beta chains originate from one sample sequenced in a study of response to subunit inactivated influenza vaccine. A single record per CDR3 protein comes from TCRdb applying MiXCR to the RT-PCR reads. There are roughly 790,000 distinct CDR3 sequences in the sample; 21% occur only once, and roughly a tenth lies in the top ten. The input for sequencing was PBMCs from blood, taken about 5 days after vaccination. Source of these receptors: a man aged 50 to 59 who received an inactivated influenza vaccine.

This chain connects TRBV7-8 to TRBJ2-1, with 7 nucleotides matching TRBD2. Germline CDR1 is SGHVS and CDR2 is FQNEAQ. The CDR3 sequence is 16 residues long. V shed 4 bases and J 6 bases; nucleotides not matched to a gene: 12. CDR3 coding DNA: TGTGCCAGCAGCTCCCTCTGGCGGGGGTACACCAATGAGCAGTTCTTC. Protein product: CASSSLWRGYTNEQFF. The full variable domain, in which reference TRBV7-8 and TRBJ2-1 provide the parts outside the CDR3, is GAGVSQSPRYKVAKRGQDVALRCDPISGHVSLFWYQQALGQGPEFLTYFQNEAQLDKSGLPSDRFFAERPEGSVSTLKIQRTQQEDSAVYLCASSSLWRGYTNEQFFGPGTRLTVL.

The rearrangement uses TRBV7-3 and TRBJ2-1; TRBD1 aligns across 9 bases. Germline-derived CDR1 and CDR2 are SGHTA and FQGTGA. The CDR3 totals 16 residues. Trimming cost V 4 bases and J 2 bases; bases outside gene matches: 6. The CDR3 nucleotides are TGTGCCAGCAGCTCGGGACAGGGCCGGCCCTACAATGAGCAGTTCTTC. Its translation: CASSSGQGRPYNEQFF.

The rearrangement uses TRBV20-1 and TRBJ2-7; 7 nucleotides match TRBD1. CDR1 and CDR2 (germline): DFQATT, SNEGSKA (reference sequence). V lost 0 bases, J lost 0 bases, and 5 bases stayed unmatched. This CDR3 comprises 15 residues. This CDR3 is CSARDAGQDSYEQYF. The CDR3 region has the DNA TGCAGTGCTAGAGATGCCGGACAGGACTCCTACGAGCAGTACTTC.

This chain uses TRBV5-5 with TRBJ1-1; tentative D call: TRBD1 (5 bases). Germline V CDR1 and CDR2: SGHKS, YYEKEE (reference sequence). The length of the CDR3 is 14 residues. The germline V and J ends were trimmed by 3 bases and 1 base, with 10 bases remaining between them. CDR3 amino acids: CASSWSGANTEAFF. The CDR3 nucleotides read TGTGCCAGCAGCTGGTCCGGGGCGAACACTGAAGCTTTCTTT.

This clonotype occurred a few times. The chain has TRBV6-1 and TRBJ2-3; possible D gene TRBD1, 6 bases. CDR3 size: 14 residues. Trimming pared 6 bases from V and 2 bases from J, leaving 12 bases between. The germline gives CDR1 MNHNS, CDR2 SASEGT. CDR3 sequence: CASRPRQATDTQYF. In nucleotides, the CDR3 is TGTGCCAGCAGACCTCGACAGGCCACAGATACGCAGTATTTT.

The chain recombines TRBV3-1 with TRBJ2-6; tentatively, D is TRBD1 or TRBD2 (6 bases each). V lost 4 bases and J lost 0, with 16 bases in between. Germline CDR1 is LGHDT and CDR2 is YNNKEL (reference sequence). The CDR3 is 18 residues long. The CDR3 protein is CASSRRGKGPSGANVLTF. For the CDR3, the DNA is TGTGCCAGCAGCCGGAGGGGGAAAGGTCCCTCTGGGGCCAACGTCCTGACTTTC.